The 5 T cell receptor beta chains below all came from one sample that was sequenced in a study of shared clonotypes between healthy human individuals. Naive CD8 cells lacked CD45RO and underwent positive selection for CCR7, leaving out terminally differentiated effector memory CD45RA+ cells. This table comes from immunoSEQ multiplex PCR, and its TCRdb copy is limited to in-frame clones, with some not included. The table includes around 2,000,000 clones, about 93% detected once. Sequencing used naive CD8+ T cells from PBMCs. These receptors were taken from a man aged 18 to 35 in good health. Some clones in this sample may be carry-over from other donors' samples.

The chain is built from TRBV9 and TRBJ2-3; no clear D. Germline V gene sequence: CDR1 SGDLS, CDR2 YYNGEE. This CDR3 contains 14 residues. Deletions cut 3 bases from V and 0 bases from J, with 8 bases between. The CDR3 region has the DNA TGTGCCAGCAGCGGAGACTTTAGCACAGATACGCAGTATTTT. Amino acid sequence: CASSGDFSTDTQYF.

This chain connects TRBV15 to TRBJ1-4; no definite D call. The CDR3 totals 16 residues. V was clipped by 0 bases and J by 8 bases, with 16 bases between them. CDR1 LNHNV and CDR2 YYDKDF come from the germline V gene (reference sequence). CDR3 amino acids: CATSRDKRGLREKLFF. DNA for the CDR3: TGTGCCACCAGCAGAGACAAACGCGGGTTACGGGAAAAACTGTTTTTT.

The chain couples TRBV27 to TRBJ2-1; 11 positions match TRBD1. From germline, CDR1 is MNHEY and CDR2 SMNVEV (reference sequence). Trimming at V came to 5 bases and at J to 6 bases, leaving 6 bases not matched to a gene. The CDR3 loop spans 15 amino acids. CDR3 in amino acids: CASSSRDRGFNEQFF. For the CDR3, the DNA is TGTGCCAGCAGTAGCCGGGACAGGGGGTTCAATGAGCAGTTCTTC.

The chain links TRBV15 to TRBJ2-1; D gene ambiguous. The V gene lost 0 bases and the J gene lost 3 bases, with 12 bases spanning the gap. Germline lookup yields CDR1 LNHNV and CDR2 YYDKDF (reference sequence). CDR3 size: 16 residues. The CDR3 here is CATSRDLLNGYNEQFF. CDR3 DNA: TGTGCCACCAGCAGAGATCTGTTGAATGGCTACAATGAGCAGTTCTTC.

This sequence joins TRBV10-1 and TRBJ2-7; D gene unclear. The V end was cut by 1 base, the J end by 0 bases, with 7 bases between. Per germline, CDR1 WNHNN and CDR2 SYGVQD (reference sequence). CDR3 length: 14 residues. The CDR3 loop is CASSEYGSSYEQYF. The DNA of the CDR3 is TGCGCCAGCAGTGAGTATGGAAGCTCCTACGAGCAGTACTTC.